The 13 T cell receptor beta chains given below trace back to one sample, sequenced in a study of cytomegalovirus exposure and HLA in healthy donors. The primer mix had 60 Vbeta and 13 Jbeta primers. Using immunoSEQ multiplex PCR, the repertoire was profiled, and TCRdb retains in-frame clones only, with some absent. Its clone listing holds roughly 72,000 clones. The sequenced sample consisted of PBMCs. The receptors were sampled from a man younger than 35 in good health and CMV-seropositive.

This chain connects TRBV6-9 to TRBJ2-7; TRBD1 matches at 7 bases. The length of the CDR3 is 15 residues. Trimming removed 6 bases from V and 2 bases from J; junction bases left unmatched: 10. The germline V gene encodes CDR1 MNHGY and CDR2 SVAAGI. CDR3 DNA sequence: TGTGCCAGCAGAACCCAAAGGGACAGTACCTACGAGCAGTACTTC. Residues: CASRTQRDSTYEQYF.

The rearrangement uses TRBV6-5 and TRBJ2-7; 10 nucleotides align to TRBD1. Looked up from germline, CDR1 is MNHEY and CDR2 is SVGAGI. The CDR3 spans 16 residues. V shed 2 bases, J shed 2 bases, and the junction held 6 bases outside the gene matches. CDR3: CASSYIDGTGAYEQYF. The CDR3 DNA follows: TGTGCCAGCAGTTACATCGACGGGACAGGGGCCTACGAGCAGTACTTC.

About this clone itself: One end of the junction is discordant with germline, which a read error may explain. The genes are TRBV18 and TRBJ2-7; 7 bases are shared with TRBD1. Germline assignment: CDR1 KGHSH and CDR2 LQKENI. The CDR3 covers 12 residues. CDR3: CASSPGTAFGRF. Written as DNA, the CDR3 is TGTGCCAGCTCACCCGGGACAGCATTTGGTCGCTTC.

V and J are TRBV5-6 and TRBJ2-3; TRBD2 matches 10 bases. This CDR3 is built from 19 residues. Germline V CDR1 and CDR2: SGHDT, YYEEEE. The J segment lost 3 bases and the V segment lost 1 base, leaving 14 bases of the junction unmatched. In nucleotides, the CDR3 is TGTGCCAGCAGCTTGACTAGCGGGGAGTTCACCCGGGAGACAGATACGCAGTATTTT. Translated: CASSLTSGEFTRETDTQYF.

The chain combines TRBV7-9 with TRBJ2-5; D gene uncertain. This CDR3 spans 14 amino acids. V dropped 1 base and J dropped 2 bases, with 8 bases sitting between them. Germline CDR1 SEHNR, CDR2 FQNEAQ (reference sequence). The CDR3 region has the DNA TGTGCCAGCAGCTTAGTGGCCGATCAAGAGACCCAGTACTTC. This translates into CASSLVADQETQYF.

The chain has TRBV4-1 and TRBJ2-1; 15 bases fit TRBD2. The trim removed 3 bases at V and 4 bases at J, leaving 4 bases unmatched. The CDR3 is 17 amino acids. Germline V CDR1 and CDR2: MGHRA, YSYEKL. The CDR3 DNA follows: TGCGCCAGCAGCCAGCGGACTAGCGGGGGGGTATACAATGAGCAGTTCTTC. Translation: CASSQRTSGGVYNEQFF.

The chain employs TRBV5-1 and TRBJ1-2; 8 bases fit TRBD1. Germline V CDR1 and CDR2: SGHRS, YFSETQ. The junction had 5 bases not matched to a gene; V was cut back by 0 bases and J by 4 bases. The CDR3 is 15 amino acids. The CDR3 is CASSLEPGGGYGYTF. The CDR3 DNA is TGCGCCAGCAGCTTGGAGCCAGGGGGCGGCTATGGCTACACCTTC.

The chain is built from TRBV7-3 and TRBJ2-7, with TRBD2 identical over 7 bases. CDR1 and CDR2 (germline): SGHTA, FQGTGA. This CDR3 spans 13 amino acids. V was clipped by 1 base and J by 3 bases; unmatched bases: 0. The CDR3 sequence is CASSLREGYEQYF. For the CDR3, the DNA is TGTGCCAGCAGCTTAAGGGAGGGCTACGAGCAGTACTTC.

The V call is TRBV15, the J call TRBJ2-1; D is unclear. V lost 0 bases and J lost 5, with 5 bases in between. Germline V gives CDR1 LNHNV, CDR2 YYDKDF (reference sequence). The CDR3 has 13 amino acids. In nucleotides, the CDR3 is TGTGCCACCAGCAGAGATAACAACAATGAGCAGTTCTTC. This translates into CATSRDNNNEQFF.

The chain joins TRBV30 to TRBJ2-5; TRBD2 matches 9 bases. V was pared by 1 base and J by 4 bases, with 7 bases of the junction left unmatched. Germline V gene lookup returns CDR1 GTSNPN and CDR2 SVGIG (reference sequence). The CDR3 contains 15 residues. CDR3 bases: TGTGCCTGGAGTGATTTCTATAGCGGGGGAGAGACCCAGTACTTC. Residues: CAWSDFYSGGETQYF.

This chain links TRBV5-1 with TRBJ2-1, with TRBD2 identical over 9 bases. Germline trimming cut 0 bases from V and 4 bases from J; bases unmatched to any gene: 8. This CDR3 region has 17 residues. Germline V gene sequence: CDR1 SGHRS, CDR2 YFSETQ. CDR3 protein: CASSLGDRLAGYNEQFF. Here the CDR3 DNA reads TGCGCCAGCAGCTTGGGAGACCGGCTAGCGGGATACAATGAGCAGTTCTTC.

The chain carries TRBV6-6 and TRBJ1-5; possible D gene TRBD1, 5 bases. Germline-derived CDR1 and CDR2 are MNHNY and SVGAGI (reference sequence). The CDR3 has 11 amino acids. Trimming took 8 bases from V and 10 from J, leaving 12 bases between them. In nucleotides, the CDR3 is TGTGCCAGCTCCAACCAGGGCCCCCAGCATTTT. It encodes CASSNQGPQHF.

The chain employs TRBV6-1 and TRBJ2-7; D might be TRBD1 (5 bases). The ends were cut back, 5 bases at V and 8 bases at J, with 19 bases in the middle. This CDR3 region has 14 residues. In germline, CDR1 is MNHNS, CDR2 SASEGT. DNA for the CDR3: TGTGCCAGCAGTCCGACAGCAGATCCCCCTAAGCAGTACTTC. Its translation is CASSPTADPPKQYF.